This T cell receptor beta chain emerged from a study of blood T cell repertoires in COVID-19. In the original workflow: Reference gene primer amplification gave nucleated cell count estimates. Here immunoSEQ multiplex PCR was the method, and the copy in TCRdb shows in-frame clones only, minus some. D and trimming come from the DNA, and the V and J calls and clone size come from that table. This table holds roughly 260,000 clones, about nine tenths found once. Material: PBMCs or T cells enriched from blood (not recorded which). The origin of this receptor is a human donor in a cohort exposed to, infected with or recovered from COVID-19 (not recorded which). The donor label of this sample is uncertain.

The CDR3: CASSLEGTGGNGYTF. CDR3 DNA: TGTGCCAGCAGCTTAGAGGGCACAGGAGGGAATGGCTACACCTTC. The chain links TRBV7-2 to TRBJ1-2, with a tentative D call TRBD1 (5 bases). The CDR3 extends over 15 amino acids. V lost 1 base to trimming and J lost 6 bases, with 15 bases between them. Germline CDR1 reads SGHTA; CDR2 reads FQGNSA.